This is a list of T cell receptor beta chains from one sample in a study of blood T cell repertoires in COVID-19. Produced via immunoSEQ multiplex PCR; TCRdb's table is partial and in-frame only. In the table there are about 230,000 clones, over 70% of which are singletons. The sequenced material came from peripheral blood. The receptors shown here come from an elderly woman with acute or convalescent COVID-19. Both conserved end residues are part of each CDR3. A D gene is named only where the DNA matches it firmly. Clone size appears in some rows only: once, few, many, or a class for an expanded clone.

d_gene	abundance	v_gene	j_gene	CDR3aa	CDR3nt
TRBD1	NA	TRBV2	TRBJ1-1	CASNTQGMNTEAFF	TGTGCCAGCAACACACAGGGGATGAACACTGAAGCTTTCTTT
NA	NA	TRBV5-6	TRBJ1-2	CASSYGSYGYTF	TGTGCCAGCAGCTATGGGAGCTATGGCTACACCTTC
TRBD1	once	TRBV27	TRBJ1-1	CASSFRTGKTSRGLMNTEAFF	TGTGCCAGCAGTTTCAGGACAGGGAAAACAAGTAGGGGGTTGATGAACACTGAAGCTTTCTTT
NA	NA	TRBV7-2	TRBJ1-2	CASSLAGETGPEGYTF	TGTGCCAGCAGCTTAGCCGGTGAGACAGGCCCCGAGGGCTACACCTTC
NA	NA	TRBV7-3	TRBJ1-1	CASSLGAYTEAFF	TGTGCCAGCAGCTTAGGGGCTTACACTGAAGCTTTCTTT
NA	once	TRBV21-1	TRBJ1-5	CASSKGSYSNQPQHF	TGTGCCAGCAGCAAAGGGAGCTATAGCAATCAGCCCCAGCATTTT
NA	NA	TRBV5-1	TRBJ1-1	CASSHGQTNTEAFF	TGCGCCAGCAGCCACGGACAGACGAACACTGAAGCTTTCTTT
TRBD1	NA	TRBV27	TRBJ1-5	CASSLSPGQADLGYQPQHF	TGTGCCAGCAGTTTATCGCCGGGACAGGCTGACCTGGGTTATCAGCCCCAGCATTTT
NA	NA	TRBV5-1	TRBJ1-1	CASSLNRNTEAFF	TGCGCCAGCAGCTTGAACAGGAACACTGAAGCTTTCTTT
NA	few	TRBV9	TRBJ2-1	CASSVGGATNEQFF	TGTGCCAGCAGCGTAGGCGGGGCTACAAATGAGCAGTTCTTC
NA	once	TRBV18	TRBJ1-6	CASSPGQFLSPLHF	TGTGCCAGCTCACCAGGACAGTTCCTCTCACCCCTCCACTTT
NA	few	TRBV20-1	TRBJ2-1	CSASDRYNEQFF	TGCAGTGCTAGTGACAGATACAATGAGCAGTTCTTC
NA	NA	TRBV7-2	TRBJ1-6	CASSLARTAHSPLHF	TGTGCCAGCAGCTTAGCGAGGACAGCCCATTCACCCCTCCACTTT
TRBD2	NA	TRBV5-5	TRBJ2-7	CASSSGTSFYEQYF	TGTGCCAGCAGCTCCGGGACTAGCTTCTACGAGCAGTACTTC
TRBD1	NA	TRBV30	TRBJ2-3	CAQGQSTDTQYF	TGTGCACAGGGACAGAGCACAGATACGCAGTATTTT
TRBD1	NA	TRBV20-1	TRBJ1-2	CSASGRGTIYGYTF	TGCAGTGCTAGTGGCAGGGGGACCATCTATGGCTACACCTTC
TRBD2	few	TRBV5-1	TRBJ2-1	CASSFNSGRAGNEQFF	TGCGCCAGCAGCTTCAATAGCGGGAGGGCTGGAAATGAGCAGTTCTTC
NA	NA	TRBV6-2/TRBV6-3	TRBJ1-2	CASSPLGSQSNYGYTF	TGTGCCAGCAGCCCGCTGGGGAGCCAATCTAACTATGGCTACACCTTC
TRBD2	NA	TRBV27	TRBJ2-7	CASMEISGGFYEQYF	TGTGCCAGCATGGAGATTAGCGGGGGGTTCTACGAGCAGTACTTC
NA	NA	TRBV6-5	TRBJ1-1	CASSYGGGMNTEAFF	TGTGCCAGCAGTTACGGTGGGGGCATGAACACTGAAGCTTTCTTT
TRBD1	NA	TRBV6-5	TRBJ1-2	CASSYGGTGYGYTF	TGTGCCAGCAGTTACGGGGGGACAGGTTATGGCTACACCTTC
NA	NA	TRBV7-9	TRBJ1-4	CASSLVQGTNEKLFF	TGTGCCAGCAGCTTAGTTCAGGGGACTAATGAAAAACTGTTTTTT
NA	NA	TRBV6-7	TRBJ1-1	CASSASIPVNTEAFF	TGTGCCAGCAGTGCTTCTATTCCGGTGAACACTGAAGCTTTCTTT
TRBD1	once	TRBV19	TRBJ2-4	CASSVTGESIQYF	TGTGCCAGTAGTGTAACAGGGGAAAGCATTCAGTACTTC
TRBD1	NA	TRBV30	TRBJ2-3	CAWSMTGGADTQYF	TGTGCCTGGAGTATGACAGGGGGAGCAGATACGCAGTATTTT
NA	once	TRBV6-5	TRBJ1-6	CASRDGQYNSPLHF	TGTGCCAGCAGAGATGGACAGTATAATTCACCCCTCCACTTT
TRBD1	NA	TRBV7-6	TRBJ1-5	CASSSHRGQPQHF	TGTGCCAGCAGCTCCCACAGGGGTCAGCCCCAGCATTTT
TRBD2	few	TRBV28	TRBJ2-3	CASSPGREDTQYF	TGTGCCAGCAGCCCCGGGAGGGAGGATACGCAGTATTTT
NA	NA	TRBV6-4	TRBJ1-5	CASSVGQDQPQHF	TGTGCCAGCAGTGTGGGCCAAGATCAGCCCCAGCATTTT
NA	NA	TRBV5-1	TRBJ1-1	CASSLADRNTEAFF	TGCGCCAGCAGCTTAGCGGACAGGAACACTGAAGCTTTCTTT